This T cell receptor (beta chain) was sequenced for a study of OX40 agonist ivuxolimab in advanced cancers. This clone was detected once. The repertoire was sequenced with immunoSEQ multiplex PCR; TCRdb's copy has only in-frame clones and lacks some. The sample comprises about 73,000 clones, roughly 90% of which are singletons, and about 10% rests with the top ten. The CDR3 spans 14 residues. CDR1 and CDR2 from the germline V gene are SGHRS and YFSETQ. The trim removed 5 bases at V and 5 bases at J, leaving 6 bases unmatched. The chain combines TRBV5-1 with TRBJ2-5, with 10 bases identical to TRBD1. This sequence originates from an adult with an advanced solid tumor such as melanoma, head and neck, liver or kidney cancer. The source material was CD4+ or CD8+ T cells sorted from blood, sampled in a trial of the OX40 agonist ivuxolimab. The CDR3 reads CASRDRGESETQYF. The CDR3 bases are TGCGCCAGCAGGGACAGGGGGGAGAGTGAGACCCAGTACTTC.